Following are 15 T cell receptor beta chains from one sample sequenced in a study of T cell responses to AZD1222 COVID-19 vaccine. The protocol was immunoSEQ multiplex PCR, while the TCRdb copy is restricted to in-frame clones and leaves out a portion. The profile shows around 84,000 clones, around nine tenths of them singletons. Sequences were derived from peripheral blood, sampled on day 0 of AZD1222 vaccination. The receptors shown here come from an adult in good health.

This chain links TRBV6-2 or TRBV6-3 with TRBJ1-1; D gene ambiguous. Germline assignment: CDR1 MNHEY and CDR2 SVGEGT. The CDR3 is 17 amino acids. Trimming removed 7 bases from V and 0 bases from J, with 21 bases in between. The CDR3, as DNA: TGTGCCAGCATCCCAGAGGGCCGAGTGGGGTTGAACACTGAAGCTTTCTTT. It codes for CASIPEGRVGLNTEAFF.

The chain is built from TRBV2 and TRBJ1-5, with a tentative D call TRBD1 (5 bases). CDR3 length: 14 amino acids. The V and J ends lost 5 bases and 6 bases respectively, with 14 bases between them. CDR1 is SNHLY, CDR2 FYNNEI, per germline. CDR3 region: CASSPGPGGQPQHF. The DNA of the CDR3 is TGTGCCAGCAGTCCCGGGCCCGGGGGTCAGCCCCAGCATTTT.

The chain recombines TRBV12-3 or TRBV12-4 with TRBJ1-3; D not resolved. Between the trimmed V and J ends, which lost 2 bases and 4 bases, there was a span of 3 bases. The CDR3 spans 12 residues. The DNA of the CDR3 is TGTGCCAGCAGTTTACCCGGAAACACCATATATTTT. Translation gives CASSLPGNTIYF.

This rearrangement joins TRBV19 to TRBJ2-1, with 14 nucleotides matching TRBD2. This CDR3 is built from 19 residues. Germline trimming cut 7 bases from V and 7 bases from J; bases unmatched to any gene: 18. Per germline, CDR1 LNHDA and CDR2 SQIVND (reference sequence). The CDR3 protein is CASTLTSGRAQLLRNEQFF. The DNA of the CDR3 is TGTGCCAGTACCCTGACTAGCGGGAGGGCCCAATTACTCAGGAATGAGCAGTTCTTC. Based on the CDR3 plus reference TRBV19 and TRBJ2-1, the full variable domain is DGGITQSPKYLFRKEGQNVTLSCEQNLNHDAMYWYRQDPGQGLRLIYYSQIVNDFQKGDIAEGYSVSREKKESFPLTVTSAQKNPTAFYLCASTLTSGRAQLLRNEQFFGPGTRLTVL.

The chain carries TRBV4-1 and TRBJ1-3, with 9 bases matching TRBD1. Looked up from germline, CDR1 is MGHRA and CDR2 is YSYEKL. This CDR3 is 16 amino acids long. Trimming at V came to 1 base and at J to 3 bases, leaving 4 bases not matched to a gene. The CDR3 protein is CASSQGTGVLGNTIYF. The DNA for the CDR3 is TGCGCCAGCAGCCAAGGGACAGGGGTCCTTGGAAACACCATATATTTT.

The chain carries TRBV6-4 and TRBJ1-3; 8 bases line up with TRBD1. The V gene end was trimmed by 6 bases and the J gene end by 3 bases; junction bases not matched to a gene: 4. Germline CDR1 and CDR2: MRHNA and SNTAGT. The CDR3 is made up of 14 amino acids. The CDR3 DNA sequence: TGTGCCAGCAGATACAGGGGGAGTGGAAACACCATATATTTT. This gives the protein CASRYRGSGNTIYF.

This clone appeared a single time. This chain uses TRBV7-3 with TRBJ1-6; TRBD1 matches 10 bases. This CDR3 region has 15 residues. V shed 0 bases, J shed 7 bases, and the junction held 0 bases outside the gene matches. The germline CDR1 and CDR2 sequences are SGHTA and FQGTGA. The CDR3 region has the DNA TGTGCCAGCAGCTTAACGGGACAGGGGAATTCACCCCTCCACTTT. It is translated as CASSLTGQGNSPLHF. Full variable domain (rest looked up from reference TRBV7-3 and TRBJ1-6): GAGVSQTPSNKVTEKGKYVELRCDPISGHTALYWYRQSLGQGPEFLIYFQGTGAADDSGLPNDRFFAVRPEGSVSTLKIQRTERGDSAVYLCASSLTGQGNSPLHFGNGTRLTVT.

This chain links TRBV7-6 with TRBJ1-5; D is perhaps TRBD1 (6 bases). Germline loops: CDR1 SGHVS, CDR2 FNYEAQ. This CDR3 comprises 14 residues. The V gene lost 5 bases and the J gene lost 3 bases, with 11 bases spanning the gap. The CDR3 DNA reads TGTGCCAGCAGCCAGGGGAGTAACAATCAGCCCCAGCATTTT. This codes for CASSQGSNNQPQHF. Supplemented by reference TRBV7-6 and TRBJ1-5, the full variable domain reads GAGVSQSPRYKVTKRGQDVALRCDPISGHVSLYWYRQALGQGPEFLTYFNYEAQQDKSGLPNDRFSAERPEGSISTLTIQRTEQRDSAMYRCASSQGSNNQPQHFGDGTRLSIL.

Here the CDR3 DNA reads TGTGCCAGCAGCGACAGTTTGAGCTCCTATAATTCACCCCTCCACTTT. Translation gives CASSDSLSSYNSPLHF. The chain recombines TRBV7-6 with TRBJ1-6; tentatively, D is TRBD1 (5 bases). Trimming shortened V by 5 bases and J by 0 bases, and 11 bases separated the two germline ends. Germline V gene data show CDR1 as SGHVS and CDR2 as FNYEAQ. CDR3 size: 16 residues.

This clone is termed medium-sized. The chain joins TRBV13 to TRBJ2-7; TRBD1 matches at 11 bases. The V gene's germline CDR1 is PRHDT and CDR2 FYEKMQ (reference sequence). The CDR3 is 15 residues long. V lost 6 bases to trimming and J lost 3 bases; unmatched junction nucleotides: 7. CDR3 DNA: TGTGCCAGCAGACATAAAGGGACAGGGGGCTACGAGCAGTACTTC. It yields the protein CASRHKGTGGYEQYF.

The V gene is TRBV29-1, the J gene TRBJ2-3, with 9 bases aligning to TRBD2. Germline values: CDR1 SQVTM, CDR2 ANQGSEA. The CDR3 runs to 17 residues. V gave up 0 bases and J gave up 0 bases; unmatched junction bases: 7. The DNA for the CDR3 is TGCAGCGTTGAAGAGCCAAAGAGCGGGAGGAGCACAGATACGCAGTATTTT. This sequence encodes CSVEEPKSGRSTDTQYF.

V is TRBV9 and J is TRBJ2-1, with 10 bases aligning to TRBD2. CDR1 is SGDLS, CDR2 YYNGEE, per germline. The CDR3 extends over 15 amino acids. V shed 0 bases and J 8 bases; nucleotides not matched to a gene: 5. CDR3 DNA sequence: TGTGCCAGCAGCGTAGAGGCTAGCGGGAGCCATGAGCAGTTCTTC. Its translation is CASSVEASGSHEQFF.

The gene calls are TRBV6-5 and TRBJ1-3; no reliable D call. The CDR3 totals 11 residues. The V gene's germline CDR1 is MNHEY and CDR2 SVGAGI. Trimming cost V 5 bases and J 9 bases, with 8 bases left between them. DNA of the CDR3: TGTGCCAGCAGTACCGGAGGCACCATATATTTT. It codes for CASSTGGTIYF.

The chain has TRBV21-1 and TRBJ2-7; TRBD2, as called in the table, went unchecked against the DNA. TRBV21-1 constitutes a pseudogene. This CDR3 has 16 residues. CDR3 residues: CASSNSREPSSYEQYF. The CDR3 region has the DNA TGTGCCAGCAGCAACAGCCGGGAACCCAGCTCCTACGAGCAGTACTTC.

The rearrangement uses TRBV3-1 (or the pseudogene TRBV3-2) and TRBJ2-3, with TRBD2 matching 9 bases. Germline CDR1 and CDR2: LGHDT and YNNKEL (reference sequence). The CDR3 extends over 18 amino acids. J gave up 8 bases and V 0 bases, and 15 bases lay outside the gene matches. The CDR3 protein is CASSQEGFGSGSGGTQYF. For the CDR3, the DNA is TGTGCCAGCAGCCAAGAAGGGTTCGGTAGCGGGAGTGGTGGTACGCAGTATTTT.